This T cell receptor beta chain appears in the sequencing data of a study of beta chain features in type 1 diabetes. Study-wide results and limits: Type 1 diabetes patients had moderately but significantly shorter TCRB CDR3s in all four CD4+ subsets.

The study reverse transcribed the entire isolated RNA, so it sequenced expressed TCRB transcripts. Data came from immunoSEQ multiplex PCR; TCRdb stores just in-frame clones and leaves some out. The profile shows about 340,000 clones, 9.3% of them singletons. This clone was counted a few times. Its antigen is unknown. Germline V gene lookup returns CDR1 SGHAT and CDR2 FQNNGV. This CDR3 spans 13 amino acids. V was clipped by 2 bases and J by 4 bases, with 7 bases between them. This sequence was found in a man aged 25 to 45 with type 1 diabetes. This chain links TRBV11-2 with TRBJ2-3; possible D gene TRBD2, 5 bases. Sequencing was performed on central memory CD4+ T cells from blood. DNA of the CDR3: TGTGCCAGCAGCTTAAGCGGTCCAGATACGCAGTATTTT. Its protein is CASSLSGPDTQYF.